This is a list of T cell receptor beta chains from one sample in a study of blood T cell repertoires in COVID-19. Using immunoSEQ multiplex PCR, the repertoire was profiled, and TCRdb retains in-frame clones only, with some absent. The sample consists of a few hundred thousand clones, about 90% of them appearing once. The sequencing sample was made of PBMCs or T cells enriched from blood (not recorded which). The source of these receptors is a woman aged 25-40 years who had recovered from COVID-19. Each CDR3 is given with its conserved first and last residue. D genes are given only for firm matches. Some rows have no size entry. The others give once, few or many, or a class for an expanded clone.

J	V	D	size	CDR3	DNA
TRBJ2-7	TRBV25-1	.	.	CASSEVSGWHF	TGTGCCAGCAGTGAAGTATCGGGGTGGCACTTC
TRBJ1-5	TRBV27	.	.	CASSQIGQPNQPQHF	TGTGCCAGCAGCCAAATCGGACAGCCTAATCAGCCCCAGCATTTT
TRBJ1-1	TRBV7-9	TRBD1	.	CASSLALGQGSTEAFF	TGTGCCAGCAGCTTAGCGCTCGGACAGGGGAGCACTGAAGCTTTCTTT
TRBJ1-4	TRBV5-4	.	.	CASSFPGNEKLFF	TGTGCCAGCAGCTTTCCCGGGAATGAAAAACTGTTTTTT
TRBJ2-7	TRBV5-6	TRBD2	.	CASSSKTSGTSYEQYF	TGTGCCAGCAGCTCGAAGACTAGCGGGACTTCCTACGAGCAGTACTTC
TRBJ2-5	TRBV3-1/TRBV3-2	.	.	CASSQDPRGGEETQYF	TGTGCCAGCAGCCAAGACCCTAGAGGTGGGGAGGAGACCCAGTACTTC
TRBJ1-2	TRBV7-6	.	.	CASSLGGSTGAIEYGYTF	TGTGCCAGCAGCTTAGGGGGTTCGACAGGAGCTATTGAATATGGCTACACCTTC
TRBJ1-1	TRBV28	TRBD1	.	CASSLLQGLMNTEAFF	TGTGCCAGCAGTTTGTTACAGGGGCTCATGAACACTGAAGCTTTCTTT
TRBJ2-2	TRBV4-1	TRBD2	.	CASSAGLTGELFF	TGCGCCAGCTCAGCGGGGCTCACCGGGGAGCTGTTTTTT
TRBJ1-4	TRBV27	.	.	CASSPLRDGEKLFF	TGTGCCAGCAGCCCCTTGAGGGATGGAGAAAAACTGTTTTTT
TRBJ2-3	TRBV5-1	TRBD2	once	CASSAGGVTDTQYF	TGCGCCAGCAGTGCCGGGGGGGTGACAGATACGCAGTATTTT
TRBJ1-6	TRBV25-1	TRBD1	.	CASSEDRGANSPLHF	TGTGCCAGCAGTGAGGACAGGGGAGCTAATTCACCCCTCCACTTT
TRBJ1-1	TRBV5-6	TRBD1	.	CASRTTGGTPEAFF	TGTGCCAGCAGGACCACAGGGGGCACCCCTGAAGCTTTCTTT
TRBJ1-1	TRBV6-6	.	once	CASRRTKNTEAFF	TGTGCCAGCAGAAGGACAAAAAACACTGAAGCTTTCTTT
TRBJ1-6	TRBV6-2/TRBV6-3	.	.	CASSVTGNSPLHF	TGTGCCAGCAGTGTCACGGGGAATTCACCCCTCCACTTT
TRBJ1-5	TRBV4-2	.	.	CASSQEPLGQGGQPQHF	TGTGCCAGCAGCCAAGAGCCCCTCGGGCAGGGTGGTCAGCCCCAGCATTTT
TRBJ1-4	TRBV9	.	.	CASSKEGRGSNEKLFF	TGTGCCAGCAGCAAAGAAGGGCGGGGGTCTAATGAAAAACTGTTTTTT
TRBJ1-2	TRBV19	.	.	CASSLRGKQGGYTF	TGTGCCAGTAGTTTACGGGGTAAACAGGGTGGCTACACCTTC
TRBJ2-7	TRBV12-2	.	once	CASRLRNRGPLDEQYF	TGTGCAAGTCGCTTACGTAACAGGGGACCCCTAGACGAGCAGTACTTC
TRBJ1-6	TRBV3-1/TRBV3-2	.	.	CASGGGRASPLHF	TGTGCCAGCGGCGGGGGCAGGGCTTCACCCCTCCACTTT
TRBJ2-2	TRBV29-1	TRBD1	.	CSVVPGQGAVGELFF	TGCAGCGTGGTGCCGGGACAGGGGGCTGTCGGGGAGCTGTTTTTT
TRBJ2-7	TRBV19	TRBD1	.	CASSIEGQATYEQYF	TGTGCCAGTAGTATTGAGGGACAGGCCACCTACGAGCAGTACTTC